This T cell receptor (beta chain) derives from a study of radiation and T cells in renal cell carcinoma. Treatment noted: treatment-naive control, cytoreductive nephrectomy. The tumor was a clear cell renal cell carcinoma. Control tumor donors were a few females and 10 to 12 males, median age around 57 years. TCRdb keeps only in-frame clones here, not all; method: immunoSEQ multiplex PCR. The table shows fewer than 10,000 clones, with around three fifths occurring only once. General study findings and limits: In nephrectomy-only tumors, top 100 clonotypes averaged around 40%, versus roughly 50% irradiated.

This clone was observed once. No antigen is known for it. Trimming took 0 bases from V and 0 from J, leaving 17 bases between them. Germline values: CDR1 SGHTA, CDR2 FQGNSA. The CDR3 contains 18 residues. Sample: tumor tissue, taken from a patient whose treatment was nephrectomy without radiotherapy. The source is a woman aged 70-85 years with renal cell carcinoma. The V call is TRBV7-2, the J call TRBJ1-2; D remains unclear. For the CDR3, the DNA is TGTGCCAGCAGCTTAGCGGTTTATTCGGCAGAATCTAACTATGGCTACACCTTC. Encoded protein: CASSLAVYSAESNYGYTF.